Sequencing of this T cell receptor (beta chain) was carried out in a study of blood T cell repertoires in COVID-19. Study-wide background: PBMCs, B-cell-depleted T cells, or T cells provided the cDNA or gDNA that made up the material.

Assay: immunoSEQ multiplex PCR; the TCRdb copy retains only in-frame clones and omits some. The sample gives 250,000 to 350,000 clones, nearly 90% of which show up once; 0.75% to 1% is in the top ten. This clone showed up just once. One end of the junction fails to match germline, which may point to a read error. The CDR3 has 12 residues. CDR1 SSHAT and CDR2 FNYEAQ come from the germline V gene (reference sequence). Symptom resolution, clearance, or two negative PCRs marked the recovered donors of Cohort 3. This TCR came from a woman aged 25 to 39 who had recovered from COVID-19. Sequenced input: PBMCs or T cells enriched from blood (not recorded which). This sequence joins TRBV7-7 and TRBJ2-1; perhaps TRBD1 as D (6 bases). The CDR3 DNA reads as TGTGCTAGCAGCCCACCGGGACAAAAGCAGTTCTTC. This gives the protein CASSPPGQKQFF.